Listed here are 2 T cell receptor beta chains from one sample, sequenced in a study of early T cells in non-severe SARS-CoV-2 infection. A single record per CDR3 protein comes from TCRdb applying MiXCR to the 5' RACE reads. The sample consists of roughly 30,000 distinct CDR3 sequences, approximately 5% of them appearing once. The sequenced sample was whole blood. The receptors originated from an adult who was a healthcare worker with PCR-confirmed SARS-CoV-2 infection or an uninfected control (not recorded which).

This clonotype was detected ten times or more. The J gene is TRBJ2-5, the V gene TRBV6-5, with D maybe TRBD2 (5 bases). Per germline, CDR1 MNHEY and CDR2 SVGAGI. This CDR3 is 13 amino acids long. V gave up 7 bases and J gave up 2 bases, with 11 bases separating them. The chain's CDR3 is CASTRTPQETQYF. CDR3 nucleotides: TGTGCCAGCACCCGGACTCCGCAAGAGACCCAGTACTTC.

Notes on this clonotype: Being one base from a much bigger clone, this may be a read error. The genes are TRBV6-2 or TRBV6-3 and TRBJ1-1; D remains unclear. Germline-derived CDR1 and CDR2 are MNHEY and SVGEGT. The CDR3 is 14 amino acids. CDR3 sequence reads: CANSLYGMNTEAFF. DNA of the CDR3: TGTGCCAACAGTTTATACGGAATGAACACTGAAGCTTTCTTT.